This T cell receptor (beta chain) is drawn from a study of blood T cell repertoires in COVID-19. Study-level information: Researchers got acute and convalescent COVID-19 samples from the United States, Italy and Spain. Sample material is recorded as cDNA or gDNA derived from T cells, B-cell-depleted T cells, or PBMCs.

Germline loops: CDR1 MNHEY, CDR2 SMNVEV (reference sequence). The CDR3 is made up of 16 amino acids. V lost 8 bases to trimming and J lost 0 bases; unmatched junction nucleotides: 8. Original processing notes: Cell counts per sample came from amplifying reference gene primers. The data were produced by immunoSEQ multiplex PCR, yet TCRdb's version contains in-frame clones alone and is incomplete. V and J calls and clone size follow that table, whereas D and trimming were derived from the DNA. The table has just over 650,000 clones, around 89% seen once; the top ten hold roughly 0.26%. The rearrangement links TRBV27 to TRBJ1-5; 9 bases are shared with TRBD1. The source of this sequence is a woman aged 18-30 years with acute or convalescent COVID-19. Input material: peripheral blood. Written as DNA, the CDR3 is TGTGCCAGCGCACTACAGGGGGCAAATAGCAATCAGCCCCAGCATTTT. Translating it yields CASALQGANSNQPQHF.